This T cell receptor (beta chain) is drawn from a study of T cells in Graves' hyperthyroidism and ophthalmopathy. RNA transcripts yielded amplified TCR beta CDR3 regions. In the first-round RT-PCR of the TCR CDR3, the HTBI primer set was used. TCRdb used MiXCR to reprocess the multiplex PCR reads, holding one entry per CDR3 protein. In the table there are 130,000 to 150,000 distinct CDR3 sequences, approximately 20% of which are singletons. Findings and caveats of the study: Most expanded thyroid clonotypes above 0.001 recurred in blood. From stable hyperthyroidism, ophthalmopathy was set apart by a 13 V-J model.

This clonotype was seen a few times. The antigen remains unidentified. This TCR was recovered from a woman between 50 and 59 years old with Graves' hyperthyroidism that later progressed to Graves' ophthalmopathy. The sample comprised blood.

CDR3 loop: CAISVGDSNQPQHF. As DNA, the CDR3 is TGTGCCATCAGTGTGGGAGATAGCAATCAGCCCCAGCATTTT. V is TRBV10-3 and J is TRBJ1-5; the D is unclear. The CDR3 runs 14 residues. Germline lookup yields CDR1 ENHRY and CDR2 SYGVKD. V was pared by 4 bases and J by 0 bases, with 7 bases between.